This T cell receptor beta chain was observed in a study of Ad26.COV2.S vaccination and SARS-CoV-2 variants. Study-wide context: Dosing was one shot or two shots 56 days apart. General study points: While placebo recipients had lower spike-specific TCR breadth, vaccine recipients had more.

Sequencing was performed with immunoSEQ multiplex PCR; in TCRdb, only in-frame clones are kept and a portion is missing. This sample has some 290,000 clones, with 86% found just once. Described treatment: around 19 received Ad26.COV2.S at low or high dose, single or two shots; roughly 5 received placebo; per-sample allocation not given. Collection of samples fell on day 63 after the first vaccine or placebo injection. CDR1 is WNHNN, CDR2 SYGVQD, per germline (reference sequence). The CDR3 is 13 residues long. V shed 3 bases and J shed 6 bases, with 9 bases lying between them. In regard to this clone: Its specificity is unknown.

The sample consisted of peripheral blood, taken in a trial of Ad26.COV2.S vaccine versus placebo. This TCR was sampled from a person between 18 and 60 years old who received the Ad26.COV2.S COVID-19 vaccine or a placebo. This chain uses TRBV10-1 with TRBJ2-1; possibly TRBD1 for D (6 bases). The CDR3 is CASSDGQTNEQFF. The CDR3 nucleotides read TGCGCCAGCAGTGATGGACAGACCAATGAGCAGTTCTTC.